This T cell receptor beta chain was obtained from a study of cytomegalovirus exposure and HLA in healthy donors (dated by TCRdb to 2015 to 2018). Broadly, across the study: In an earlier analysis of several hundred of the donors, 276 Gb of sequence data and 120 million or so unique TCR beta sequences from about 190 million T cells were reported. A separate validation cohort of more than 100 different subjects was used in addition to the 666-subject first cohort. Genome-wide SNP genotypes for about 65% of the 666 donors were used in a later genetic analysis, which treated that subset as a discovery cohort. Across 398 genotyped donors of the cohort, an average of approximately 240,000 unique TCR beta nucleotide sequences per donor were sequenced, and approximately 19% of those sequences were non-productive. To predict cytomegalovirus infection status, the study combined high-throughput TCR immunosequencing, statistical association of individual TCRs with disease status, and machine learning. The study was designed to test whether signatures of past pathogen exposure could be identified by cataloging public T cell receptors. To study patterns of TCR occurrence, a later analysis re-analyzed previously published TCR beta repertoires from 700 or so donors and added high-resolution HLA genotyping. Among the roughly 390 genotyped donors, approximately 77% belonged to the genetic ancestry cluster associated with self-reported Caucasian donors. Donor age, sex, ethnicity and CMV serostatus were compiled alongside the repertoire data. HLA typing included class I and class II loci at four-digit resolution. Typing coverage varied by locus: 629-630 donors for A, B, C, DRB1 and DQB1; around 560 for DQA1; about 590 for DPA1; about 450 for DPB1. All discovery cohort repertoires had been generated using a single sequencing platform. The later analysis used no new phenotypic data to find candidate immune exposures, relying instead on TCR beta sequences and their occurrence across donors. Five DR-DQ haplotypes were treated as single units for association and clustering because of strong linkage in the cohort. About 280 gigabases of sequencing data and about 92 million unique TCR sequences made up an early release that covered around 640 HLA-typed donors. Using immunosequencing, the study profiled T cell repertoires from about 610 subjects and related those repertoires to cytomegalovirus serostatus. In an earlier analysis of roughly 580 of the donors, high-throughput TCR beta sequencing was used to judge whether each TCR beta V gene segment behaved as functional or pseudogenic.

The library relied on the immunoSEQ multiplex PCR assay. A mixture of 60 forward primers for TCR Vbeta segments and 13 reverse primers for TCR Jbeta segments was used in the multiplex PCR. Amplification of the CDR3 region of rearranged TCR beta genes was performed with a multiplex PCR assay on genomic DNA. The amplified TCR beta libraries were sequenced on the Illumina HiSeq System as 87-base-pair reads. The original methods were these. Across the roughly 670 repertoires, a later analysis counted 80 million or so unique TCR beta chains, 9.5 million to 13 million of which were shared by at least two donors. Raw reads were error-corrected and collapsed into unique sequences by a nearest-neighbor algorithm in which closely related sequences were merged to remove PCR and sequencing errors. To assign V, D and J gene segments, CDR3 sequences were aligned to IMGT reference sequences. Each retained sequence needed at least a six-nucleotide match to both a V gene segment and a J gene segment. A rearrangement was called productive if the CDR3 had no stop codons and remained in frame with V and J, and every other rearrangement was called non-productive. CDR3 was defined by IMGT convention, running from the second conserved V-encoded cysteine to the conserved J-encoded phenylalanine. In an earlier analysis of around 640 of the donors, sequences lacking an unambiguous match to a single V gene segment were excluded. An earlier analysis of almost 600 of the donors classified V segments as functional when productive rearrangements were above 56.7% and as segregating when the standard deviation between donors was above 5%. A statistical classification framework was built for diagnosing cytomegalovirus status from the catalog of TCR beta chain sequences. In a later analysis, TCR nucleotide sequences were compared against IMGT/GENE-DB human TR gene sequences so that V and J genes could be assigned. The TCRdist pipeline was used in a later analysis to assign CDR3 sequences and most-parsimonious VDJ recombination scenarios. In a later analysis, each TCR beta chain was defined by its CDR3 amino acid sequence together with its V-gene family, and reads without a unique V-gene family were excluded. To address suspected cross-contamination and a sequencing artifact, a later analysis removed roughly 640 highly shared, low-generation-probability nucleotide sequences. For each public chain, a later analysis derived a clonal expansion index from normalized ranks of inferred template counts within each repertoire. Generation probabilities in a later analysis came from a VDJ recombination model fitted to out-of-frame rearrangements, and those results were checked against IGoR. Hypergeometric tests were used in a later analysis to score TCR-TCR, TCR-HLA and TCR-CMV co-occurrence, with a repertoire-size bias correction applied to the TCR pairs. To estimate false discovery rates, a later analysis permuted the HLA or CMV assignments 20 times. A later analysis grouped co-occurring TCRs with DBSCAN, adding TCRdist sequence similarity when clustering within HLA-allele-positive subsets. Repertoires with fewer than 30,000 or more than 120,000 public chains were left out of co-occurrence clustering, as were about 5 repertoires with anomalous nucleotide sharing. Sourced from immuneACCESS, this table was stored by TCRdb with only in-frame sequences that have V and J called. A share of the clones is absent; for the studies checked, an unresolved V gene accounts for under half, and the remainder has no known explanation. From that table come the V and J calls and clone size; the DNA was used to work out D and trimming. Counted in this sample were 200,000 to 250,000 clones; about three quarters of them appeared once. In total, the top ten clones hold around 1.8% of the sample.

What the authors observed across the whole study: In a later analysis, HLA-associated TCR beta chains showed more clonal expansion and lower generation probabilities than non-associated chains that were equally common. The earlier analysis of about 600 of the donors excluded around 17 rarely observed V segments, including chromosome 9 orphons, because counts were too low. A later genetic analysis reported fewer N-insertions in productive TCRs among donors in an Asian-associated ancestry cluster than the approximately 700-donor mean. Most TCR sequences were seen in very few donors, while some public TCRs were found in many individuals. The classifier was reported to diagnose cytomegalovirus status with high specificity and sensitivity in both the original cohort and the validation cohort. According to the authors, the approach could potentially be generalized to other disease states and immunological phenotypes. In an earlier analysis of fewer than 700 of the donors, most TCR beta V segments appeared in productive rearrangements about 90% or about 30% of the time, broadly matching IMGT annotations. For the cohort, immune exposure information was limited to CMV serostatus. A further reported finding was that TCR beta sequences accurately predicted the HLA-A and HLA-B alleles for most subjects in the first cohort. Linkage disequilibrium might explain the correlated functional status among segregating V segments, but an unknown experimental factor could not be excluded. According to a later analysis, parvovirus B19, influenza, CMV and Epstein-Barr virus appeared linked to several top co-occurrence clusters. According to a later analysis, most CMV-associated TCR beta chains appeared to be HLA-restricted, and the HLA associations seemed to be driven largely by CMV exposure. Because some donors lacked HLA typing at each locus, the association tests relied only on the typed subset. An association between a missense DCLRE1C variant and V-gene and J-gene trimming of TCR beta chains was found in a later genetic analysis and replicated in an independent cohort. Sequencing depth was assumed to be roughly uniform across donors in the presence/absence analyses, though that assumption may not hold. A cluster of highly shared sequence variants was judged likely to be a technical artifact of the sequencing pipeline. In vitro tests confirmed that a few of the cytomegalovirus-associated TCR beta chains recognize cytomegalovirus antigens. The study gave a list of over 150 TCR beta chains associated with cytomegalovirus. Assigning TCR associations to individual alleles was difficult when HLA alleles, especially DR and DQ, strongly co-occurred. In this cohort, only TCR beta chains were sequenced, and detectable features were limited by the absence of alpha or paired-chain data. At a false discovery rate of 0.05, a later analysis linked about 16,000 TCR beta sequences to specific HLA alleles. In a later analysis, the rate of TCR association differed among HLA loci, with DRB1 alleles having the most associated TCRs and HLA-C alleles having the fewest.

The cohort consisted of hundreds of healthy bone marrow donors. Cohort members were all nominally healthy when sampled, although unrecorded immune exposures were likely present. The donor tested CMV seronegative, placing the donor among the 352 seronegative members of the cohort. Every donor gave a peripheral blood sample, and the peripheral blood mononuclear cells from that sample were used for TCR beta sequencing. Genomic DNA extraction from the blood cell samples was performed with the Qiagen DNeasy Blood Extraction Kit. In regard to this clone: Its target antigen remains unknown. No per-base quality is available; no much larger clone lies one base away.

The clonotype comes from a man aged 18-30 years in good health and CMV-seronegative. Material for sequencing was PBMCs.

At the DNA level, the sequence is TGTGCCAGCAGTTTGTTAGAGACAATGAACACTGAAGCTTTCTTT. Translated, it gives CASSLLETMNTEAFF. Recombination joined TRBV28 with TRBJ1-1, with the D gene not confidently named. Based on the germline V gene, the CDR1 and CDR2 sequences are MDHEN and SYDVKM. Trimming at the junction amounts to 3 bases on V and 0 bases on J, and the germline ends lie 11 bases apart. Inclusive of the bounding cysteine and phenylalanine, the CDR3 is 15 residues long. The DNA shown is the 45-base CDR3, in frame from base 1.